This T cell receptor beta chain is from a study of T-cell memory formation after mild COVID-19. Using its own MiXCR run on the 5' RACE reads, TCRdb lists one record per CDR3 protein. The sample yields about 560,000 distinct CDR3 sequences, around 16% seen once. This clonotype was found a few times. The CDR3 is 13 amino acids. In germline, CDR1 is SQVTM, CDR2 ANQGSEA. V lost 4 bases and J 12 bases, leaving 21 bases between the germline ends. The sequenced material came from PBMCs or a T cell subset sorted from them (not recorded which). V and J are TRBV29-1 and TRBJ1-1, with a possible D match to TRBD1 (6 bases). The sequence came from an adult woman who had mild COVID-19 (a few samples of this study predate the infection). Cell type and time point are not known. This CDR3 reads CSVVSLGQSPPFF. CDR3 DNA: TGCAGCGTTGTAAGCCTCGGACAGAGCCCTCCTTTCTTT. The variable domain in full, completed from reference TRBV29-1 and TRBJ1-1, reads SAVISQKPSRDICQRGTSLTIQCQVDSQVTMMFWYRQQPGQSLTLIATANQGSEATYESGFVIDKFPISRPNLTFSTLTVSNMSPEDSSIYLCSVVSLGQSPPFFGQGTRLTVV.